Given below is one TCR beta chain in context. Its antigen remains unknown. The data stem from a study of radiation and T cells in renal cell carcinoma. Treatment noted: 15 Gy SBRT to primary tumor, nephrectomy 4 weeks later. The patient's renal cell carcinoma had clear cell pathology. Findings and caveats of the study: Top 100 clonotypes averaged around 54% in irradiated versus about 43% in nephrectomy-only tumors. Dominant CDR3 motifs were more common in irradiated tumors than controls. Baseline intratumoral clonotype presence is unknown without pretreatment biopsies.

Generated by immunoSEQ multiplex PCR, the TCRdb table keeps only in-frame clones and is missing some. The sample records roughly 9,000 clones, 50% to 75% being singletons. This CDR3 has 14 amino acids. V was cut by 5 bases and J by 2 bases, with 12 bases left in between. Germline V gene data show CDR1 as ENHRY and CDR2 as SYGVKD. The sequence was collected from a man in his sixties with renal cell carcinoma. This chain connects TRBV10-3 to TRBJ1-2; D gene unclear. Specimen: tumor tissue, collected from a patient whose treatment included radiotherapy and nephrectomy. The CDR3, as DNA: TGTGCCATCAGTCCGGACTCGCCGAACTATGGCTACACCTTC. It specifies CAISPDSPNYGYTF.